The rows below give T cell receptor beta chains drawn from one sample of a study of CD8 T cells in Susac syndrome. One entry per CDR3 protein results from TCRdb running MiXCR on the immunoSEQ multiplex PCR reads. The profile covers about 210,000 distinct CDR3 sequences, with 95% appearing a single time and 0.085% to 0.095% taken by the ten largest. Sequenced sample: CD4+ T cells from PBMCs. Source of these receptors: a human donor with multiple sclerosis. Each CDR3 is given with its conserved first and last residue. D genes are given only for firm matches. Clone size is shown for a subset of rows, as once, few, many or a class of expanded clone.

cdr3_length	v_call	clone_size	j_call	d_call	cdr3_nt	cdr3_aa
14	TRBV12-5	.	TRBJ2-7	.	TGTGCTAGTGGTTTGGGAGGCAGGGGATACGAGCAGTACTTC	CASGLGGRGYEQYF
16	TRBV12-3/TRBV12-4	.	TRBJ2-7	TRBD2	TGTGCCAGCAGTTCCGGGACTAGCGGGAGAGTGTACGAGCAGTACTTC	CASSSGTSGRVYEQYF
11	TRBV20-1	.	TRBJ2-5	TRBD1	TGCAGTCCCACAGGGGGAGAGACCCAGTACTTC	CSPTGGETQYF
12	TRBV27	.	TRBJ2-7	.	TGTGCCAGCAGGTGGGGACGCGGCGAGCAGTACTTC	CASRWGRGEQYF
14	TRBV6-6	once	TRBJ2-3	.	TGTGCCAGCAGTCCGATGGCCCCCACAGATACGCAGTATTTT	CASSPMAPTDTQYF
17	TRBV20-1	.	TRBJ2-6	TRBD2	TGCAGTGCAGTCAGACTAGCGGGTAATTTTCGGGCCAACGTCCTGACTTTC	CSAVRLAGNFRANVLTF
13	TRBV20-1	.	TRBJ2-7	.	TGCAGTGCTGGGGGGGGCGGTTACTACGAGCAGTACTTC	CSAGGGGYYEQYF
12	TRBV3-1	.	TRBJ1-6	.	TGTGCCAGCAGCCGATCCAGTTCACCCCTCCACTTT	CASSRSSSPLHF
15	TRBV9	.	TRBJ1-5	.	TGTGCCAGCAGCGGGGGCGAGATGGGCAATCAGCCCCAGCATTTT	CASSGGEMGNQPQHF
16	TRBV9	.	TRBJ2-1	TRBD2	TGTGCCAGCAGCGTCTCCGGGACTAGCTTGGTGGATGAGCAGTTCTTC	CASSVSGTSLVDEQFF
11	TRBV25-1	once	TRBJ2-7	.	TGTGCCAGCAGTGCCTTAGCCGAGCAGTACTTC	CASSALAEQYF
15	TRBV4-1	few	TRBJ2-3	.	TGCGCCAGCAGCCCCCACGGACTTAGCACAGATACGCAGTATTTT	CASSPHGLSTDTQYF
14	TRBV30	once	TRBJ2-5	TRBD1	TGTGCCTGGAATTGGCAGGGGGCTAAAGAGACCCAGTACTTC	CAWNWQGAKETQYF
15	TRBV3-1	.	TRBJ2-1	TRBD2	TGTGCCAGCAGCCACCGAGGGACTAGCTACAATGAGCAGTTCTTC	CASSHRGTSYNEQFF
16	TRBV29-1	.	TRBJ2-7	TRBD1	TGCAGCGTTGCCCCCCAAGGACAGGGGACCCCCTACGAGCAGTACTTC	CSVAPQGQGTPYEQYF
16	TRBV14	.	TRBJ1-1	.	TGTGCCAGCAGCCAAGAGATTGCGACGGTAGGCACTGAAGCTTTCTTT	CASSQEIATVGTEAFF
12	TRBV12-3/TRBV12-4	few	TRBJ2-7	.	TGTGCCAGCAGTTTAGCGGGAAGAGAGCAGTACTTC	CASSLAGREQYF
13	TRBV27	.	TRBJ2-5	TRBD1	TGTGCCAGCAGTCCCCGGGACAGAAAGACCCAGTACTTC	CASSPRDRKTQYF
12	TRBV3-1	.	TRBJ1-1	.	TGTGCCAGCAGCCAATCGAAAGGTGAAGCTTTCTTT	CASSQSKGEAFF
15	TRBV20-1	.	TRBJ1-1	TRBD1	TGCAGTGCTCCAGGGGGCCCGAGGCTTAACACTGAAGCTTTCTTT	CSAPGGPRLNTEAFF
15	TRBV3-1	.	TRBJ2-1	TRBD2	TGTGCCAGCAAAACCGGCGGGAGCACCTACAATGAGCAGTTCTTC	CASKTGGSTYNEQFF
14	TRBV12-3/TRBV12-4	.	TRBJ2-1	.	TGTGCCAGCAGTCAATTCGGACAGATCAATGAGCAGTTCTTC	CASSQFGQINEQFF
14	TRBV12-3/TRBV12-4	.	TRBJ2-3	.	TGTGCCAGCAGTCCGCGCTGGGGCGCAGATACGCAGTATTTT	CASSPRWGADTQYF
15	TRBV5-1	.	TRBJ1-5	.	TGCGCCAGCAGCTTGGCCCCCGGCAGCCCCCAGCCCCAGCATTTT	CASSLAPGSPQPQHF
13	TRBV19	.	TRBJ1-2	.	TGTGCCAGTAGATTAAGGGGGGCGCTTGGCTACACCTTC	CASRLRGALGYTF
14	TRBV3-1	.	TRBJ2-1	.	TGTGCCAGCAGCCAAGAGGCGGAGTCCAATGAGCAGTTCTTC	CASSQEAESNEQFF
14	TRBV20-1	.	TRBJ2-1	.	TGCAGTGCTAGGTCTGGGGGGCCGGGGAATGAGCAGTTCTTC	CSARSGGPGNEQFF
14	TRBV6-4	.	TRBJ2-1	.	TGTGCCAGCAGTAGGACCCCTGGGTACAATGAGCAGTTCTTC	CASSRTPGYNEQFF
15	TRBV29-1	.	TRBJ1-2	.	TGCAGCGTTGTAGGCAGGGTCAGTTCTAACTATGGCTACACCTTC	CSVVGRVSSNYGYTF
15	TRBV20-1	.	TRBJ2-5	TRBD2	TGCAGTGCTACGGGACTAGCGGGAGGGGGGGAGACCCAGTACTTC	CSATGLAGGGETQYF
15	TRBV20-1	.	TRBJ1-2	.	TGCAGTGCAGTCCTGGGGGTGGGGACCTTGGATGGCTACACCTTC	CSAVLGVGTLDGYTF
17	TRBV4-2	.	TRBJ2-3	TRBD2	TGTGCCAGCAGCCAAGAGCCGGGACTAGGAGCCGAAGATACGCAGTATTTT	CASSQEPGLGAEDTQYF
12	TRBV29-1	.	TRBJ1-2	.	TGCAGCGTTGGCACAGGGCAATCTGGCTACACCTTC	CSVGTGQSGYTF
17	TRBV6-1	.	TRBJ2-3	TRBD2	TGTGCCAGCTACAACCTGTTTAGCGGGACTAGCACAGATACGCAGTATTTT	CASYNLFSGTSTDTQYF
10	TRBV30	.	TRBJ2-1	.	TGTGCCTGTGCCGTCAATGAGCAGTTCTTC	CACAVNEQFF
11	TRBV9	.	TRBJ2-1	.	TGTGCCAGCAGCGTAGAAAATGAGCAGTTCTTC	CASSVENEQFF
16	TRBV20-1	.	TRBJ2-7	TRBD2	TGCAGTGCTGGCGGGACTAGCGGGAGGGGGATATACGAGCAGTACTTC	CSAGGTSGRGIYEQYF
16	TRBV9	.	TRBJ2-5	TRBD2	TGTGCCAGCAGCGCGACTAGCGGGAGGACCCAAGAGACCCAGTACTTC	CASSATSGRTQETQYF
13	TRBV12-3/TRBV12-4	.	TRBJ2-7	.	TGTGCCAGCGGCCGGGGGCCGCTCTACGAGCAGTACTTC	CASGRGPLYEQYF
16	TRBV15	.	TRBJ2-1	TRBD2	TGTGCCACCAGGAGAACTAGCGGCACGTCCTACAATGAGCAGTTCTTC	CATRRTSGTSYNEQFF
11	TRBV20-1	.	TRBJ2-7	.	TGCAGTGCTAGAGGTGGGAACGAGCAGTACTTC	CSARGGNEQYF
16	TRBV7-2	.	TRBJ1-1	TRBD1	TGTGCCAGCAGCCCTAGGACAGGCGCCACGAACACTGAAGCTTTCTTT	CASSPRTGATNTEAFF
11	TRBV20-1	.	TRBJ1-1	.	TGCAGTGCTCCCAAGGACACTGAAGCTTTCTTT	CSAPKDTEAFF
12	TRBV20-1	once	TRBJ2-3	TRBD2	TGCAGTGCTAGTCGCTCTAGCGGGAGACCGTATTTT	CSASRSSGRPYF
15	TRBV12-3/TRBV12-4	.	TRBJ2-4	.	TGTGCCAGCAGTTTGGGGGGACTAGCCAAAAACATTCAGTACTTC	CASSLGGLAKNIQYF
12	TRBV10-3	.	TRBJ2-7	TRBD2	TGTGCCATCAGCGGGAGGGCCTACGAGCAGTACTTC	CAISGRAYEQYF
11	TRBV29-1	once	TRBJ2-5	.	TGCAGCGTTGCCCTGGAAGAGACCCAGTACTTC	CSVALEETQYF